This TCR beta chain was recorded in a study of blood T cell repertoires in COVID-19. About the study: Material from acute and convalescent COVID-19 was sourced from the United States, Italy and Spain. From T cells, B-cell-depleted T cells, or PBMCs came the material, which was cDNA or gDNA.

Methods used by the authors: Amplification of reference gene primers provided the estimated nucleated cell counts. Some clones are missing from TCRdb's copy, which holds only in-frame ones; the method was immunoSEQ multiplex PCR. The D gene and trimming were derived from the DNA, and the V and J assignments and clone size from that table. The data contain some 200,000 clones, approximately 94% of them singletons. During active infection, Seattle patients enrolled and were then monitored through disease. Germline values: CDR1 SNHLY, CDR2 FYNNEI. V was trimmed by 1 base and J by 5 bases, leaving 11 bases between them. The CDR3 is 14 residues long.

This receptor was taken from a man younger than 45 with COVID-19, enrolled during active disease. What was sequenced was peripheral blood. The chain recombines TRBV2 with TRBJ2-5; TRBD1 is a possible D gene (6 bases). The CDR3 DNA is TGTGCCAGCAGTGAAGGCAGGGGCTGGGAGACCCAGTACTTC. It encodes CASSEGRGWETQYF.